This note documents a single TCR beta chain sequence. Some clones are missing from TCRdb's copy, which holds only in-frame ones; the method was immunoSEQ multiplex PCR. The table lists roughly 140,000 clones, more than 75% of them singletons. The data derive from a study of blood T cell repertoires in COVID-19. For the study at large: The samples span acute and convalescent COVID-19 from the United States, Italy and Spain. From T cells, B-cell-depleted T cells, or PBMCs came the material, which was cDNA or gDNA.

The CDR3 loop spans 19 amino acids. With 2 bases clipped from V and 1 base from J, the junction kept 12 bases outside the gene matches. CDR1 is SGHTA and CDR2 is FQGNSA in the germline V gene. The sequenced sample consisted of peripheral blood. V is TRBV7-2 and J is TRBJ2-1; 9 bases fit TRBD2. The receptor comes from a woman aged 35 to 49 with acute or convalescent COVID-19. The chain's CDR3 is CASSLRVAGDGLSYNEQFF. The CDR3 nucleotides are TGTGCCAGCAGCTTACGGGTAGCGGGAGACGGCTTATCCTACAATGAGCAGTTCTTC. Supplemented by reference TRBV7-2 and TRBJ2-1, the full variable domain reads GAGVSQSPSNKVTEKGKDVELRCDPISGHTALYWYRQSLGQGLEFLIYFQGNSAPDKSGLPSDRFSAERTGGSVSTLTIQRTQQEDSAVYLCASSLRVAGDGLSYNEQFFGPGTRLTVL.